This T cell receptor (beta chain) stems from a study of blood T cell repertoires in COVID-19. Study-level information: Collection of acute and convalescent COVID-19 samples took place in the United States, Italy and Spain. PBMCs, B-cell-depleted T cells, or T cells were the source of the cDNA or gDNA that made up the material.

TCRdb keeps only in-frame clones here, not all; method: immunoSEQ multiplex PCR. The sample shows 110,000 or so clones, 75% to 90% of them seen only once. CDR3 length equals 14 residues. The germline V gene encodes CDR1 MNHEY and CDR2 SVGAGI. V was trimmed by 6 bases and J by 1 base, leaving 12 bases between them. Sequencing was carried out using peripheral blood. This sequence joins TRBV6-5 and TRBJ1-1; D gene ambiguous. The source of this sequence is a middle-aged woman with acute or convalescent COVID-19. The CDR3 protein is CASRRGRENTEAFF. CDR3 DNA: TGTGCCAGCAGACGCGGACGGGAGAACACTGAAGCTTTCTTT.